The clone carrying this T cell receptor beta chain was found once. This record comes from a study of blood T cell repertoires in COVID-19. Method: immunoSEQ multiplex PCR; TCRdb's copy keeps in-frame clones and lacks some. The profile shows around 300,000 clones, roughly 90% of them singletons. From germline, CDR1 is SNHLY and CDR2 FYNNEI. V gave up 10 bases and J gave up 3 bases, with 18 bases separating them. There are 14 residues in the CDR3. The chain joins TRBV2 to TRBJ1-2, with a weak D call TRBD1 (5 bases). The sequence was collected from a woman in her forties who had recovered from COVID-19. Material for sequencing was PBMCs or T cells enriched from blood (not recorded which). The CDR3 loop is CANREGRTYYGYTF. The CDR3 nucleotides are TGTGCCAACCGGGAGGGACGGACATACTATGGCTACACCTTC. Together with reference TRBV2 and TRBJ1-2, the CDR3 gives the full variable domain: EPEVTQTPSHQVTQMGQEVILRCVPISNHLYFYWYRQILGQKVEFLVSFYNNEISEKSEIFDDQFSVERPDGSNFTLKIRSTKLEDSAMYFCANREGRTYYGYTFGSGTRLTVV.